This T cell receptor beta chain was captured in a study of blood T cell repertoires in COVID-19. Study summary: Donors in the United States, Italy and Spain gave samples during acute or convalescent COVID-19. Sample material is recorded as cDNA or gDNA derived from T cells, B-cell-depleted T cells, or PBMCs.

In the authors' methods: It was from reference gene primer amplification that nucleated cell counts were estimated. Assay: immunoSEQ multiplex PCR; the TCRdb copy retains only in-frame clones and omits some. Clone size and the V and J calls come from that table; the DNA yielded D and trimming. Found here are hundreds of thousands of clones, about nine tenths of them singletons; the top ten hold roughly 6%. The receptor was isolated from a man in his sixties who had recovered from COVID-19. The sequencing sample was made of peripheral blood.

CDR3 sequence: CASSLSGTLNSGNTIYF. As DNA, the CDR3 is TGTGCCAGCTCACTTTCCGGGACACTCAACTCTGGAAACACCATATATTTT. The genes are TRBV2 and TRBJ1-3, with D maybe TRBD1 (6 bases). Between the trimmed V and J ends, which lost 8 bases and 0 bases, there was a span of 20 bases. The CDR3 consists of 17 residues. Germline V gene data show CDR1 as SNHLY and CDR2 as FYNNEI.